This is a list of T cell receptor beta chains from one sample in a study of beta chain features in type 1 diabetes. Profiling relied on immunoSEQ multiplex PCR, and the TCRdb table lists in-frame clones only, not all of them. The data hold 150,000 to 200,000 clones, with around 8.3% observed a single time. The sequenced sample was central memory CD4+ T cells from blood. All receptors derive from a woman aged 18-29 years with type 1 diabetes. Each CDR3 is given with its conserved first and last residue. D genes are given only for firm matches. Some rows have no size entry. The others give once, few or many, or a class for an expanded clone.

J	V	D	size	CDR3	DNA
TRBJ2-5	TRBV5-1	TRBD1	few	CASSLNPGGVQTQYF	TGCGCCAGCAGCTTGAATCCAGGGGGCGTGCAGACCCAGTACTTC
TRBJ1-2	TRBV19	.	.	CASRRDSYYGYTF	TGTGCCAGTAGACGGGACTCGTACTATGGCTACACCTTC
TRBJ1-3	TRBV7-2	.	few	CASSLATGSGNTIYF	TGTGCCAGCAGCTTAGCTACAGGGTCTGGAAACACCATATATTTT
TRBJ1-2	TRBV18	.	few	CASSPETANYGYTF	TGTGCCAGCTCACCCGAGACAGCTAACTATGGCTACACCTTC
TRBJ2-7	TRBV6-5	TRBD2	.	CATTPGGRRSGEQYF	TGTGCCACTACCCCCGGCGGGAGGAGGTCTGGAGAGCAGTACTTC
TRBJ2-1	TRBV5-6	.	.	CASSWGTTGYNEQFF	TGTGCCAGCAGCTGGGGTACAACGGGATACAATGAGCAGTTCTTC
TRBJ2-3	TRBV6-5	TRBD2	.	CASSGTSSTDTQYF	TGTGCCAGCAGTGGGACTAGCTCTACAGATACGCAGTATTTT
TRBJ2-7	TRBV28	.	few	CASSTQGGEQYF	TGTGCCAGCAGTACACAGGGTGGCGAGCAGTACTTC
TRBJ2-2	TRBV30	.	.	CACSGYTGELFF	TGTGCCTGCTCCGGGTACACCGGGGAGCTGTTTTTT
TRBJ2-4	TRBV29-1	.	few	CSVEAFRGQNIQYF	TGCAGCGTTGAAGCCTTTCGTGGCCAAAACATTCAGTACTTC
TRBJ2-6	TRBV4-1	.	few	CASSHQDSGANVLTF	TGCGCCAGCAGCCATCAGGACTCTGGGGCCAACGTCCTGACTTTC
TRBJ1-5	TRBV2	.	few	CASGGANQPQHF	TGTGCCAGCGGAGGGGCGAATCAGCCCCAGCATTTT
TRBJ2-5	TRBV23-1	.	.	CASSRPGGRQETQYF	TGCGCCAGCAGCCGCCCGGGGGGCAGACAAGAGACCCAGTACTTC
TRBJ2-1	TRBV7-9	TRBD1	.	CASSLAGRQGDEQFF	TGTGCCAGCAGCTTAGCTGGTAGACAGGGAGATGAGCAGTTCTTC
TRBJ2-2	TRBV29-1	TRBD2	few	CSVIGQTSGSGELFF	TGCAGCGTTATTGGGCAGACTAGCGGGTCCGGGGAGCTGTTTTTT
TRBJ2-2	TRBV2	.	.	CASSGFGTGELFF	TGTGCCAGCAGTGGATTCGGCACCGGGGAGCTGTTTTTT
TRBJ2-7	TRBV10-3	TRBD1	few	CAISGQGLAYEQYF	TGTGCCATCAGTGGACAGGGGTTAGCCTACGAGCAGTACTTC
TRBJ2-5	TRBV18	TRBD1	few	CASDHRDRPTRETQYF	TGTGCCAGCGATCACCGGGACAGGCCTACAAGAGAGACCCAGTACTTC
TRBJ1-5	TRBV2	TRBD1	few	CATADRRSNQPQHF	TGTGCCACCGCGGACAGGAGGAGCAATCAGCCCCAGCATTTT
TRBJ2-5	TRBV4-2	TRBD1	few	CASSRERQGDQTQYF	TGTGCCAGCAGCCGCGAAAGACAGGGAGATCAGACCCAGTACTTC
TRBJ1-2	TRBV28	.	.	CASRVAGYGYTF	TGTGCCAGCAGGGTTGCCGGCTATGGCTACACCTTC
TRBJ2-3	TRBV11-2	.	few	CASSPYTPDTQYF	TGTGCCAGCAGCCCGTACACACCAGATACGCAGTATTTT
TRBJ1-2	TRBV6-5	.	.	CASSNRITGGYTF	TGTGCCAGCAGCAACAGGATCACGGGTGGCTACACCTTC
TRBJ1-2	TRBV11-2	.	few	CASSPGGAAGYTF	TGTGCCAGCAGCCCTGGGGGGGCCGCCGGCTACACCTTC
TRBJ2-6	TRBV6-5	.	.	CASSSHTSGANVLTF	TGTGCCAGCAGTTCCCACACCTCTGGGGCCAACGTCCTGACTTTC
TRBJ2-7	TRBV9	TRBD2	few	CASSAGLAAYEQYF	TGTGCCAGCAGCGCGGGACTAGCGGCCTACGAGCAGTACTTC